This T cell receptor (beta chain) was retrieved from a study of blood T cell repertoires in COVID-19. V trimming: 2 bases; J trimming: 6 bases; junction bases outside the gene matches: 5. Germline assignment: CDR1 SGHNT and CDR2 YYREEE (reference sequence). There are 16 residues in the CDR3. In the study's own analysis: Using reference gene primer amplification, nucleated cell counts were estimated. The method was immunoSEQ multiplex PCR; TCRdb's version includes in-frame clones alone and lacks a portion of them. Clonal size and the V and J genes are those of that table, whereas D and trimming came from the DNA. The sample carries approximately 280,000 clones, roughly 85% recorded once.

The receptor's source is a man aged 45-60 years with active or convalescent COVID-19. The rearrangement joins TRBV5-4 to TRBJ2-7, with 16 bases that match TRBD2. Sequencing input: peripheral blood. The CDR3 bases are TGTGCCAGCAGCTTCGGGACTAGCGGGAGGGCCCGCGAGCAGTACTTC. It encodes CASSFGTSGRAREQYF.